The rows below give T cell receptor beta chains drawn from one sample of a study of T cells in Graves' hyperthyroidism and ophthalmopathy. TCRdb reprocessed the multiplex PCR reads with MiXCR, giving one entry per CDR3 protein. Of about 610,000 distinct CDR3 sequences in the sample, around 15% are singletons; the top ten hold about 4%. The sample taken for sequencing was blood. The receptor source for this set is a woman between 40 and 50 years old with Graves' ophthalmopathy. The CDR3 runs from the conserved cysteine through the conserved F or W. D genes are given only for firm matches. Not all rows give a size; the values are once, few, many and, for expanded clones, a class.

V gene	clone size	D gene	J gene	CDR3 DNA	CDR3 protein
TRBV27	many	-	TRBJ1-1	TGTGCCAGCAGTTTCCCCGGACAGCTCACTGAAGCTTTCTTT	CASSFPGQLTEAFF
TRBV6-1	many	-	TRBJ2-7	TGTGCCAGCTCCATCTCCCGGGGAGGGGGTGGCGAGCAGTACTTC	CASSISRGGGGEQYF
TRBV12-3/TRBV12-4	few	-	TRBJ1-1	TGTGCCAGCAGTCACCGACAGATTGAGGCTTTCTTT	CASSHRQIEAFF
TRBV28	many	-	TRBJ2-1	TGTGCCAGCAGATTTAGGGGGGCCTCCTACAATGAGCAGTTCTTC	CASRFRGASYNEQFF
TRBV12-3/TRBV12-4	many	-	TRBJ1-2	TGTGCCAGCAGCAGGACAGCTTTCTATGGCTACACCTTC	CASSRTAFYGYTF
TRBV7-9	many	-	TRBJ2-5	TGTGCCAGCAGCTCCGTCCGTGGGACCCAGTACTTC	CASSSVRGTQYF
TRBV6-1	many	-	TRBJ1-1	TGTGCCAGCAGTCAGGGGCCTGAAGCTTTCTTT	CASSQGPEAFF
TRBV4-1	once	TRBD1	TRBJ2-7	TGCGCCAGCAGCCAACCCGGACAGGCCTACGAGCAGTACTTC	CASSQPGQAYEQYF
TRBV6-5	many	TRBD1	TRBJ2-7	TGTGCCAGCAGTTACGGTCAGGGGGCCTACGAGCAGTACTTC	CASSYGQGAYEQYF
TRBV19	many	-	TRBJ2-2	TGTGCCAGTAGTATGCCCGAGGTGGGCACCGGGGAGCTGTTTTTT	CASSMPEVGTGELFF
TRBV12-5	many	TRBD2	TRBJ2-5	TGTGCTAGTGGTCCCTGGGCGGGAGTAGGGGAAGAGACCCAGTACTTC	CASGPWAGVGEETQYF
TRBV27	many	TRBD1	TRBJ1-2	TGTGCCAGCACCACGGGTCAGGGGGCTTACGGCTACACCTTC	CASTTGQGAYGYTF
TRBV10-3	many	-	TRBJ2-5	TGTGCCATCAGTGAGCCCCCCCATGGAGAGACCCAGTACTTC	CAISEPPHGETQYF
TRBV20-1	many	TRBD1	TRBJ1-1	TGCAGTGCTAGAGATTATAAGGGGGCGCGCCCTGAAGCTTTCTTT	CSARDYKGARPEAFF
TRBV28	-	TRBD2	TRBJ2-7	TGTGCCAGCAGTTTCGGACTAGCGGGATCGGGGGAGCAGTACTTC	CASSFGLAGSGEQYF
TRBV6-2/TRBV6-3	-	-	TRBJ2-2	TGTGCCAGCAGTAAAACAGGGAGTGCGAACACCGGGGAGCTGTTTTTT	CASSKTGSANTGELFF
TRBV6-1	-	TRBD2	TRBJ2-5	TGTGCCAGCAGTGAGTCTCTAGCGGGACAGGAGACCCAGTACTTC	CASSESLAGQETQYF
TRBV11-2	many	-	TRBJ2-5	TGTGCCAGCAGCTTAGAATTTCGGGTCCAAGAGACCCAGTACTTC	CASSLEFRVQETQYF
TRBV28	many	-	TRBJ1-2	TGTGCCAGCAGCCTCGGGGGTAACTATGGCTACACCTTC	CASSLGGNYGYTF
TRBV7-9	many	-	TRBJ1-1	TGTGCCAGCAGCCCAGGGACCGGGACGGGGAACACTGAAGCTTTCTTT	CASSPGTGTGNTEAFF
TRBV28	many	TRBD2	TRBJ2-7	TGTGCCAGCACCCCGACTAGCGGGAGGTCCTCCTACGAGCAGTACTTC	CASTPTSGRSSYEQYF
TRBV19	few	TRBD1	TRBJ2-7	TGTGCCAGTAGTATTCCGGACAGGGGGCGCGACGAGCAGTACTTC	CASSIPDRGRDEQYF
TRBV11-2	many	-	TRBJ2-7	TGTGCCAGCAGCTTCGGGACAAAGTACGAGCAGTACTTC	CASSFGTKYEQYF
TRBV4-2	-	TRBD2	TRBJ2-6	TGTGCCAGCAGCCACCGCATCCTAGCGGCGGGAGGGGCCAACGTCCTGACTTTC	CASSHRILAAGGANVLTF
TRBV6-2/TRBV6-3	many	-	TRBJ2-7	TGTGCCAGCACTGGGGACCGTACCTACGAGCAGTACTTC	CASTGDRTYEQYF
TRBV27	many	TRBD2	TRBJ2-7	TGTGCCAGCAGCCGTTATCGTCGACTAGCGGGGGGGGAGCAGTACTTC	CASSRYRRLAGGEQYF